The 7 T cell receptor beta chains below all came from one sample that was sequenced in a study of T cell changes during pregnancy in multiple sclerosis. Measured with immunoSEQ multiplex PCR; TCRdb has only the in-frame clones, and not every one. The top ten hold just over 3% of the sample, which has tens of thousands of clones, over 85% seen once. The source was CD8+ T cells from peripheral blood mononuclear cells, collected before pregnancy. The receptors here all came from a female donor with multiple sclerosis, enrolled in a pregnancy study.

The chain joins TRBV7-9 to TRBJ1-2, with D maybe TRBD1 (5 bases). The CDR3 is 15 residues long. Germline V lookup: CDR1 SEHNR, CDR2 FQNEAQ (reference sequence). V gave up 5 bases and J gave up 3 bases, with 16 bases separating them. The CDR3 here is CASSLTGPAYYGYTF. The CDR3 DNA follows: TGTGCCAGCAGCCTTACAGGACCGGCTTACTATGGCTACACCTTC.

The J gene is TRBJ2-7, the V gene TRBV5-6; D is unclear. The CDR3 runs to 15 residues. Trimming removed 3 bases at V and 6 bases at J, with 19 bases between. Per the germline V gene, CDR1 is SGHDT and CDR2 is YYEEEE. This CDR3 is CASSSPGPHLLEQYF. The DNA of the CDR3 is TGTGCCAGCAGCTCCCCGGGTCCTCACCTCCTCGAGCAGTACTTC.

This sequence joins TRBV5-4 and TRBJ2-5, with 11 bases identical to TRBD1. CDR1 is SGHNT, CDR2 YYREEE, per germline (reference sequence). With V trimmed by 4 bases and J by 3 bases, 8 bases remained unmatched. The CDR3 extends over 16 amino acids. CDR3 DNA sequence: TGTGCCAGCAGCCCGACGGACAGGGGGCATAAAGAGACCCAGTACTTC. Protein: CASSPTDRGHKETQYF.

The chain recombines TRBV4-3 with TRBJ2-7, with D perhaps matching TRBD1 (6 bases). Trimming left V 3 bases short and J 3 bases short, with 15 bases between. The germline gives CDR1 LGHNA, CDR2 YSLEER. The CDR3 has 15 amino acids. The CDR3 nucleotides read TGCGCCAGCAGCCAGCTTCAGGGGACCTTCTACGAGCAGTACTTC. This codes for CASSQLQGTFYEQYF.

The CDR3 protein is CASSYVGQGPLGAFF. Here the CDR3 DNA reads TGTGCCAGCAGTTACGTGGGACAGGGTCCCCTAGGAGCTTTCTTT. The chain uses TRBV6-6 and TRBJ1-1; TRBD1 aligns across 9 bases. The CDR3 runs 15 residues. The germline V gene has CDR1 MNHNY and CDR2 SVGAGI (reference sequence). V shed 2 bases and J 10 bases; nucleotides not matched to a gene: 11.

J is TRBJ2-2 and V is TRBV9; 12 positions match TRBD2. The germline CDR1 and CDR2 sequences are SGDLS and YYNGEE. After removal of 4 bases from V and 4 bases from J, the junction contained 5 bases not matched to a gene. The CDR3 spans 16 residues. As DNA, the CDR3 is TGTGCCAGCAGCCCCCGACTAGCGGGGGTCACCGGGGAGCTGTTTTTT. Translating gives CASSPRLAGVTGELFF.

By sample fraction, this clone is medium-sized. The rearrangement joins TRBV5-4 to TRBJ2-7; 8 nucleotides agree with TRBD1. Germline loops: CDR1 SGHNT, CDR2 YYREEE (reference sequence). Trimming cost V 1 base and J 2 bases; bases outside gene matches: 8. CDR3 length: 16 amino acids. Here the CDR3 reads CASSLYPGQAPYEQYF. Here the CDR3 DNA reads TGTGCCAGCAGCTTGTACCCGGGACAGGCCCCCTACGAGCAGTACTTC.